Below, one T cell receptor beta chain is given with its context. Its antigen is unidentified. The data derive from a study of CD8 T cells in ankylosing spondylitis. Study-level results: Seemingly characteristic of ankylosing spondylitis blood was a TCR beta motif consisting of about 8 highly homologous variants. The authors reported significant enrichment of disease-linked clones in matched ankylosing spondylitis synovial fluid.

TCRdb called the 5' RACE reads again in MiXCR, with one record for every CDR3 protein. The profile shows about 360,000 distinct CDR3 sequences, 20% to 25% of them singletons. V dropped 1 base and J dropped 7; count of bases not matched to a gene: 4. This CDR3 has 14 residues. The chain links TRBV12-3 or TRBV12-4 to TRBJ2-4; 7 nucleotides match TRBD1. The TCR was taken from a male donor with ankylosing spondylitis or in good health (not recorded which). Material for sequencing was blood, either unsorted or a sorted T cell fraction (not recorded which). CDR3 sequence: CASSLVGQLNIQYF. DNA for the CDR3: TGTGCCAGCAGTTTAGTGGGACAGTTGAACATTCAGTACTTC.